The next 15 T cell receptor beta chains were all read from a single sample in a study of cytomegalovirus exposure and HLA in healthy donors. The PCR was carried out with 60 Vbeta primers and 13 Jbeta primers. The protocol was immunoSEQ multiplex PCR, while the TCRdb copy is restricted to in-frame clones and leaves out a portion. This table has approximately 70,000 clones, 74% appearing once. Material: PBMCs. All receptors come from a woman in her fifties or sixties in good health and CMV-seropositive.

CDR3 protein: CASSEWLDNENGYTF. CDR3 nucleotide sequence: TGTGCCAGCAGTGAATGGCTGGACAACGAAAATGGCTACACCTTC. The chain employs TRBV2 and TRBJ1-2, with D perhaps TRBD1 (5 bases). V lost 2 bases and J lost 6, with 16 bases in between. Germline loops: CDR1 SNHLY, CDR2 FYNNEI. The length of the CDR3 is 15 residues.

This chain connects TRBV5-1 to TRBJ1-5, with 7 bases matching TRBD1. The CDR3 runs 17 residues. Unmatched junction bases numbered 12, after V lost 4 bases and J lost 2 bases. Germline CDR1 reads SGHRS; CDR2 reads YFSETQ. The CDR3 DNA reads as TGCGCCAGCAGCCCTGTCCCAGGGGGAAGGGGCAATCAGCCCCAGCATTTT. This sequence encodes CASSPVPGGRGNQPQHF.

The chain has TRBV5-1 and TRBJ2-1, with 12 bases matching TRBD2. The V and J ends lost 4 bases and 4 bases, in that order; junction bases with no gene match: 6. Germline values: CDR1 SGHRS, CDR2 YFSETQ. The CDR3 spans 16 residues. CDR3 protein: CASSNPGTSGYNEQFF. CDR3 nucleotide sequence: TGCGCCAGCAGCAACCCCGGGACTAGCGGGTACAATGAGCAGTTCTTC.

The chain employs TRBV5-1 and TRBJ2-7; TRBD2 matches 7 bases. V was pared by 0 bases and J by 7 bases, with 13 bases of the junction left unmatched. This CDR3 spans 16 amino acids. CDR1 and CDR2 (germline): SGHRS, YFSETQ. The CDR3 nucleotides are TGCGCCAGCAGCTTGGGGGGGGGACGGGGGAGAGGTGAGCAGTACTTC. This encodes CASSLGGGRGRGEQYF.

The chain is built from TRBV29-1 and TRBJ2-7, with 13 positions matching TRBD2. Trimming at V came to 6 bases and at J to 4 bases, leaving 0 bases not matched to a gene. This CDR3 contains 12 residues. Germline V CDR1 and CDR2: SQVTM, ANQGSEA. CDR3 region: CSVTSGGYEQYF. The CDR3 DNA is TGCAGCGTGACTAGCGGGGGGTACGAGCAGTACTTC.

This clone was recorded a few times. The chain couples TRBV6-1 to TRBJ2-5, with D possibly matching TRBD1 (5 bases). Germline lookup yields CDR1 MNHNS and CDR2 SASEGT. The CDR3 loop spans 12 amino acids. The V and J ends lost 6 bases and 1 base respectively, with 6 bases between them. CDR3 region: CASSQGQETQYF. The CDR3 coding sequence is TGTGCCAGCAGCCAGGGCCAAGAGACCCAGTACTTC.

The CDR3 loop is CASSQETGLNTEAFF. The CDR3 nucleotides read TGCGCCAGCAGTCAAGAGACAGGTCTGAACACTGAAGCTTTCTTT. The rearrangement uses TRBV5-1 and TRBJ1-1; D perhaps matches TRBD1 (6 bases). Deletions cut 5 bases from V and 0 bases from J, with 14 bases between. The germline V gene has CDR1 SGHRS and CDR2 YFSETQ. This CDR3 contains 15 residues.

This clone is a singleton in its sample. The rearrangement joins TRBV5-1 to TRBJ2-5, with 7 bases matching TRBD2. CDR1 SGHRS and CDR2 YFSETQ come from the germline V gene. The CDR3 has 15 amino acids. The V gene end was trimmed by 4 bases and the J gene end by 5 bases; junction bases not matched to a gene: 11. This CDR3 reads CASSPLGGGRETQYF. The CDR3 DNA sequence: TGCGCCAGCAGCCCCCTGGGGGGGGGTAGGGAGACCCAGTACTTC.

J is TRBJ2-5 and V is TRBV6-5; tentatively, D is TRBD2 (6 bases). V dropped 2 bases and J dropped 4 bases, with 17 bases sitting between them. Germline V gene data show CDR1 as MNHEY and CDR2 as SVGAGI. CDR3 length equals 16 residues. The CDR3 DNA is TGTGCCAGCAGTTACCGGCTCGGAGGGGCTGGAGAGACCCAGTACTTC. Translation: CASSYRLGGAGETQYF.

The V call is TRBV6-1, the J call TRBJ2-1; 7 bases are a match to TRBD2. V was clipped by 1 base and J by 3 bases; unmatched bases: 3. The CDR3 is made up of 15 amino acids. Germline CDR1 and CDR2: MNHNS and SASEGT. The CDR3 sequence: CASSEGLARYNEQFF. CDR3 bases: TGTGCCAGCAGTGAAGGACTAGCCCGCTACAATGAGCAGTTCTTC.

This chain links TRBV9 with TRBJ1-1; D is ambiguous. Germline CDR1 reads SGDLS; CDR2 reads YYNGEE. The length of the CDR3 is 14 residues. V shed 1 base and J shed 0 bases, with 7 bases lying between them. CDR3 sequence (DNA): TGTGCCAGCAGCGTAAGACATATGAACACTGAAGCTTTCTTT. It specifies CASSVRHMNTEAFF.

V and J are TRBV18 and TRBJ2-7; 8 bases are shared with TRBD2. CDR1 KGHSH and CDR2 LQKENI come from the germline V gene. This CDR3 contains 14 residues. Trimming took 0 bases from V and 2 from J; bases not matched to a gene: 0. CDR3 DNA: TGTGCCAGCTCACCACCTAGCGGGGCCTACGAGCAGTACTTC. Translation: CASSPPSGAYEQYF.

The J gene is TRBJ1-2, the V gene TRBV28, with D perhaps TRBD1 (5 bases). V shed 4 bases and J shed 8 bases, with 14 bases lying between them. The CDR3 has 13 residues. Germline V gene sequence: CDR1 MDHEN, CDR2 SYDVKM. The DNA for the CDR3 is TGTGCCAGCAGTTCAGTCCAGGGAGGCGGCTACACCTTC. This gives the protein CASSSVQGGGYTF.

J is TRBJ1-2 and V is TRBV29-1; D unclear. The V gene's germline CDR1 is SQVTM and CDR2 ANQGSEA. This CDR3 has 12 residues. V was shortened by 8 bases and J by 6 bases, with 16 bases between the two germline ends. For the CDR3, the DNA is TGCAGCCTACTTGCCACCCTCGATGGCTACACCTTC. Residues: CSLLATLDGYTF.

The chain recombines TRBV4-1 with TRBJ1-2; D perhaps matches TRBD1 (6 bases). Trimming removed 3 bases at V and 4 bases at J, with 21 bases between. CDR3 length: 17 amino acids. Germline V lookup: CDR1 MGHRA, CDR2 YSYEKL. The CDR3 is CASSHADDAWTVYGYTF. CDR3 bases: TGCGCCAGCAGCCATGCCGACGACGCCTGGACAGTCTATGGCTACACCTTC.